The 9 T cell receptor beta chains listed next were all sequenced from one sample in a study of neurological immune-mediated disorders. As for time point: technical triplicate 3. TCRdb analysed the 5' RACE reads with MiXCR anew, one entry per CDR3 protein. The repertoire holds some 47,000 distinct CDR3 sequences, with 20% to 25% as singletons. Source material: PBMCs. Receptors originate from a man between 60 and 70 years old with HTLV-1-associated myelopathy (HAM/TSP).

The sample holds many counts of this clonotype. This chain links TRBV7-9 with TRBJ2-7; 10 bases fit TRBD2. The CDR3 loop spans 15 amino acids. V trimming: 1 base; J trimming: 2 bases; junction bases outside the gene matches: 2. The V gene's germline CDR1 is SEHNR and CDR2 FQNEAQ (reference sequence). Here the CDR3 DNA reads TGTGCCAGCAGCTTAGTGCTAGCGGGAGCCTACGAGCAGTACTTC. Amino acid sequence: CASSLVLAGAYEQYF.

Ten or more counts support this clonotype. The chain combines TRBV4-1 with TRBJ2-5, with a possible D match to TRBD2 (5 bases). CDR1 is MGHRA, CDR2 YSYEKL, per germline. V shed 4 bases and J shed 2 bases, with 14 bases lying between them. The length of the CDR3 is 15 residues. Here the CDR3 DNA reads TGCGCCAGCAGCCGTTCGGGGAGCCAGCAAGAGACCCAGTACTTC. Amino acid sequence: CASSRSGSQQETQYF.

A remark on this clonotype: It is unclear where the CDR3 begins or ends on the DNA, so no DNA is shown, and the CDR3 is as TCRdb lists it. The rearrangement uses TRBV4-1 and TRBJ2-1; the table's D gene call, TRBD2, was not cross checked with the DNA. The CDR3 totals 21 residues, both ends included. Germline loops: CDR1 MGHRA, CDR2 YSYEKL. CDR3 in amino acids: CASSFYICSATLQGPKDEQFF.

At least ten counts were recorded for this clonotype. The rearrangement uses TRBV20-1 and TRBJ2-7, with unresolved D. The CDR3 loop spans 13 amino acids. V lost 6 bases and J 0 bases, leaving 12 bases between the germline ends. In germline, CDR1 is DFQATT, CDR2 SNEGSKA (reference sequence). The CDR3 loop reads CSARGGFSYEQYF. CDR3 nucleotides: TGCAGTGCCCGAGGCGGTTTCTCCTACGAGCAGTACTTC.

This clonotype has more than one count but fewer than ten. A read error may be the cause here, since a much bigger clone is one base away. V gene TRBV15 combines with J gene TRBJ2-5, with 7 nucleotides matching TRBD2. Germline V CDR1 and CDR2: LNHNV, YYDKDF (reference sequence). J was trimmed by 1 base and V by 7 bases; bases with no gene match: 6. This CDR3 is 14 amino acids long. The CDR3 loop reads CATNLRGGQETQYF. CDR3 DNA: TGTGCCACCAACCTTCGCGGGGGCCAAGAGACCCAGTACTTC.

This clonotype has at least ten counts. V usage is TRBV28 and J usage is TRBJ2-7, with D possibly matching TRBD1 (6 bases). Trimming took off 2 bases at V and 3 bases at J, with 8 bases between the two ends. This CDR3 is built from 13 residues. The germline CDR1 and CDR2 sequences are MDHEN and SYDVKM. DNA for the CDR3: TGTGCCAGCAGTTTAGGACAGAGCTACGAGCAGTACTTC. Protein sequence: CASSLGQSYEQYF.

This clonotype occurred many times. The chain links TRBV5-1 to TRBJ2-2; 10 nucleotides agree with TRBD2. This CDR3 has 17 amino acids. Per germline, CDR1 SGHRS and CDR2 YFSETQ. With 2 bases clipped from V and 4 bases from J, the junction kept 8 bases outside the gene matches. The CDR3 spells CASSFGSGRTITGELFF. In DNA, the CDR3 is TGCGCCAGCAGCTTTGGTAGCGGGAGGACTATCACCGGGGAGCTGTTTTTT.

This clonotype was seen ten or more times. The genes are TRBV9 and TRBJ2-1; TRBD1 is a possible D gene (5 bases). Per the germline V gene, CDR1 is SGDLS and CDR2 is YYNGEE. V was pared by 4 bases and J by 11 bases, with 16 bases between. This CDR3 spans 13 amino acids. The CDR3 bases are TGTGCCAGCAGCTCCCCATCCCTGGGGCAGCAGTTCTTC. As protein: CASSSPSLGQQFF.

CDR3 loop: CSATPGQGSNYGYTF. The CDR3 nucleotides read TGCAGTGCTACACCGGGACAGGGCTCTAACTATGGCTACACCTTC. The chain joins TRBV20-1 to TRBJ1-2; TRBD1 matches at 9 bases. This CDR3 is 15 amino acids long. Trimming removed 4 bases from V and 0 bases from J; junction bases left unmatched: 6. Looked up from germline, CDR1 is DFQATT and CDR2 is SNEGSKA (reference sequence).